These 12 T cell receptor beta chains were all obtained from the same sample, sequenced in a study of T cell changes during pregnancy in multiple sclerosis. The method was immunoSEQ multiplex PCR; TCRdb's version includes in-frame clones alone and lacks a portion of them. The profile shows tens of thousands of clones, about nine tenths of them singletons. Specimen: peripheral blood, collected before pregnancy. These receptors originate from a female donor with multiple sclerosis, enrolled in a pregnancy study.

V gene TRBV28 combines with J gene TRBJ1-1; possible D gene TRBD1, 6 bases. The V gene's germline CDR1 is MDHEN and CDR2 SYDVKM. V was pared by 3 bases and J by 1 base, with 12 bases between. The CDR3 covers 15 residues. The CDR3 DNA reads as TGTGCCAGCAGTTTGCTGGGACATAGGAACACTGAAGCTTTCTTT. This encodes CASSLLGHRNTEAFF.

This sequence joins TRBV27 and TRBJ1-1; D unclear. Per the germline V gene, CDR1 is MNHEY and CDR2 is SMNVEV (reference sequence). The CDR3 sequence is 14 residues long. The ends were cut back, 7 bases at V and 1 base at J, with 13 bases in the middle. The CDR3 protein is CASTEHGRNTEAFF. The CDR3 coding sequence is TGTGCCAGCACCGAACATGGGAGGAACACTGAAGCTTTCTTT.

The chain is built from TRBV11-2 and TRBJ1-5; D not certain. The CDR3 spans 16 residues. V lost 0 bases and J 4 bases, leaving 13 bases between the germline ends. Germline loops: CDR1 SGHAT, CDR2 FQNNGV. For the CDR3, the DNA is TGTGCCAGCAGCTTAGACACCCCCGGGAATAATCAGCCCCAGCATTTT. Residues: CASSLDTPGNNQPQHF.

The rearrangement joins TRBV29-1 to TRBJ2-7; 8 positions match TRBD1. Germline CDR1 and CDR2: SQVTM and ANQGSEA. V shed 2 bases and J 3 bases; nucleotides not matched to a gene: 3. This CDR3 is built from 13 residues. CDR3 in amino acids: CSVERDRGYEQYF. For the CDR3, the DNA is TGCAGCGTTGAACGCGACAGGGGCTACGAGCAGTACTTC.

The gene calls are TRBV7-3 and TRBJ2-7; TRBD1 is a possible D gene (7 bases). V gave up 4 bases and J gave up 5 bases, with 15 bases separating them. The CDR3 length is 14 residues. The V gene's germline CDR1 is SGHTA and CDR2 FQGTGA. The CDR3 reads CASSSGGSPNEQYF. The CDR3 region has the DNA TGTGCCAGCAGCTCAGGGGGGTCCCCTAACGAGCAGTACTTC.

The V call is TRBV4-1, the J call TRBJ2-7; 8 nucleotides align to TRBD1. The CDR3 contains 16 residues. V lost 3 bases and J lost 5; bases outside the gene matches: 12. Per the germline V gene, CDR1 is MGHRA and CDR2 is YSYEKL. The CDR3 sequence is CASSHFEDRESDEQYF. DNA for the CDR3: TGCGCCAGCAGCCACTTCGAGGACAGGGAATCAGACGAGCAGTACTTC.

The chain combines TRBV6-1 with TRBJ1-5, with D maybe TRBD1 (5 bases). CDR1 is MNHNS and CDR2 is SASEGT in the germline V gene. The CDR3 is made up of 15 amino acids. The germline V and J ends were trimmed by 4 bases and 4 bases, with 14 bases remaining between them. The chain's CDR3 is CASSGQSFGNQPQHF. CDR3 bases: TGTGCCAGCAGTGGACAGTCGTTTGGGAATCAGCCCCAGCATTTT.

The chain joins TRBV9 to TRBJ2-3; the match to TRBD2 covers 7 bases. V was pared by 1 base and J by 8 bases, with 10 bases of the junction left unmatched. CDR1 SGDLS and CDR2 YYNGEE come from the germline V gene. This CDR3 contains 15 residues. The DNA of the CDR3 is TGTGCCAGCAGCGTAACCGGCGGGGGACCCCCTACGCAGTATTTT. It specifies CASSVTGGGPPTQYF.

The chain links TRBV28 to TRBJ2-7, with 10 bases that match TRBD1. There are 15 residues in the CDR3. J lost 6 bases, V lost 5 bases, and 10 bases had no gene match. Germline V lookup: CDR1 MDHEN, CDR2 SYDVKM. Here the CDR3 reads CASSGRDRGRGEQYF. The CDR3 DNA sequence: TGTGCCAGCAGTGGCCGGGACAGGGGCCGGGGCGAGCAGTACTTC.

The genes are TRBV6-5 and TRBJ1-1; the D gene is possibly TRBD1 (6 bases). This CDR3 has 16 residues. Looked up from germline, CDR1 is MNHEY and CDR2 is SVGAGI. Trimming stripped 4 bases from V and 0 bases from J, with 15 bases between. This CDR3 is CASSSQRGPLNTEAFF. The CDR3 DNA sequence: TGTGCCAGCAGTTCCCAGCGGGGGCCTCTGAACACTGAAGCTTTCTTT.

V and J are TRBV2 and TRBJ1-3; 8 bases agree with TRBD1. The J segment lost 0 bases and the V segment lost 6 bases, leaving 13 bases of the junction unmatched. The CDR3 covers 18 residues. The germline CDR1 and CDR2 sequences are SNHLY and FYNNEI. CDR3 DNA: TGTGCCAGCAGCGCCGGGACAGGAGGACTTCGCTCTGGAAACACCATATATTTT. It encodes CASSAGTGGLRSGNTIYF.

In DNA form, the CDR3 reads TGTGCCAGCAGCCTCGGGACTGGGCGGGAGACCCAGTACTTC. Encoded protein: CASSLGTGRETQYF. V is TRBV7-9 and J is TRBJ2-5; tentative D call: TRBD2 (6 bases). Between the trimmed V and J ends, which lost 5 bases and 5 bases, there was a span of 15 bases. This CDR3 has 14 residues. Germline V gene sequence: CDR1 SEHNR, CDR2 FQNEAQ (reference sequence).